This T cell receptor beta chain was retrieved from a study of T cell responses to AZD1222 COVID-19 vaccine. Background on the study: Second-dose intervals of approximately 4 or approximately 12 weeks were pooled.

This table comes from immunoSEQ multiplex PCR, and its TCRdb copy is limited to in-frame clones, with some not included. This repertoire shows roughly 100,000 clones, roughly 90% found once; its top ten account for 2% to 3%. This clone turned up a few times. The target antigen is unknown. V lost 3 bases and J lost 2; bases outside the gene matches: 3. CDR1 and CDR2 from the germline V gene are WSHSY and SAAADI. The CDR3 extends over 16 amino acids. Study-level points and caveats: Among spike-specific TCRs, nearly half reportedly target unmutated variant regions. Receipt of two AZD1222 doses was followed by a rise in Spike-specific TCR breadth and depth. Vaccine-related CD4 TCRs covered spike, predominating at 160-218 and 743-854.

The chain recombines TRBV10-2 with TRBJ2-1; 11 bases agree with TRBD2. The receptor's source is an adult in good health. The sequences come from peripheral blood, collected on day 0 of AZD1222 vaccination. DNA of the CDR3: TGCGCCAGCAGTGATATGGGACTAGCGGCCTACAATGAGCAGTTCTTC. As protein: CASSDMGLAAYNEQFF.